This TCR beta chain is from a study of T-cell reconstitution after alpha-beta-depleted transplantation in children. Findings of the study overall: T cells produced anew were the main source of T-cell counts and diversity one year after transplant. Recipient T cells and thymic progenitors that survived gave rise to the high TCRbeta diversity observed at day 60 in some patients. Expanded graft clones, several hundred of them, were reportedly the source of alpha-beta T cells about two months after transplant.

This clonotype was seen a few times. The antigen is undetermined. The length of the CDR3 is 13 residues. Germline values: CDR1 SGHDN, CDR2 FVKESK. With 2 bases removed from V and 8 bases from J, the gap between germline ends came to 12 bases. The library targeted TCRbeta and was prepared with unique molecular identifiers. TCRdb recomputed calls from the PCR reads with MiXCR, one row per CDR3 protein. The sample shows about 290,000 distinct CDR3 sequences, 6.5% to 9% of them seen only once. The TCR sequence derives from a female patient aged 2-15 years who had a stem cell transplant for Fanconi anemia, so the T cells may come from the graft donor. This chain joins TRBV14 and TRBJ1-2; maybe TRBD1 (5 bases). The specimen comprised peripheral blood, sampled 360 days after TCRalphabeta/CD19-depleted stem cell transplant. DNA of the CDR3: TGTGCCAGCAGCCAATCAGCAGGGATCGGCTACACCTTC. Translation: CASSQSAGIGYTF.